This TCR beta chain derives from a study of blood T cells in healthy people across ages. The CDR3 runs 14 residues. Trimming removed 4 bases from V and 3 bases from J, with 14 bases in between. CDR1 is SGHRS and CDR2 is YFSETQ in the germline V gene. Sample-barcoded 5' priming and a J-beta primer mix drove a second PCR of 7 to 11 cycles. TCRdb reanalysed the 5' RACE reads using MiXCR and keeps one entry per CDR3 protein. The profile shows around 650,000 distinct CDR3 sequences, about 30% of them singletons. Source material: blood. The clonotype originates from a woman of 80 years or more in good health. This sequence joins TRBV5-1 and TRBJ2-7; perhaps TRBD1 as D (6 bases). The CDR3 nucleotides are TGCGCCAGCAGCCGTGGACAGAACCTCTACGAGCAGTACTTC. Protein sequence: CASSRGQNLYEQYF.